This entry is about one T cell receptor (beta chain). No antigen is known for it. Both 60 Vbeta primers and 13 Jbeta primers went into the PCR. Sequenced by immunoSEQ multiplex PCR; TCRdb stores in-frame clones only, minus some. The data contain about 150,000 clones, approximately 85% of them seen just once; the ten biggest clones take up 6.3%. Germline CDR1 reads SGHAT; CDR2 reads FQNNGV. This CDR3 is built from 16 residues. J lost 0 bases, V lost 1 base, and 2 bases had no gene match. This record comes from a study of cytomegalovirus exposure and HLA in healthy donors. Findings and caveats of the study: In vitro testing confirmed a few CMV-associated chains as specific for CMV antigens. There were under 200 TCR beta chains listed as cytomegalovirus-associated.

The sequencing sample was made of PBMCs. The TCR originated in a man over 45 in good health and CMV-seropositive. The chain recombines TRBV11-2 with TRBJ2-3, with TRBD2 identical over 9 bases. This chain's CDR3 is CASSLGLAGSTDTQYF. CDR3 nucleotides: TGTGCCAGCAGCTTAGGGCTAGCGGGGAGCACAGATACGCAGTATTTT.